This TCR beta chain is from a study of low-dose radiotherapy and immunotherapy resistance in tumors. About the study: Daily, from cycle 1 day 1 and for four cycles, patients took oral aspirin 300 mg.

This CDR3 spans 14 amino acids. Germline values: CDR1 MNHNY, CDR2 SVGAGI (reference sequence). Trimming stripped 8 bases from V and 0 bases from J, with 10 bases between. cDNA synthesis used a TRAV/TRBV-specific primer set for both chains. Over about 19 PCR cycles, TCRs were amplified from a constant-region primer and V-primer adapter. By in vitro transcription, the isolated mRNA was amplified. Via MiXCR, TCRdb re-called the reads, giving one row per CDR3 protein. The data show about 12,000 distinct CDR3 sequences, with around 74% seen just once and about 3.4% held by the top ten. The study gave donors nivolumab, ipilimumab, aspirin, low-dose cyclophosphamide and low-dose radiotherapy.

The rearrangement uses TRBV6-6 and TRBJ2-2; D is ambiguous. The receptor comes from a human donor with advanced metastatic prostate, ovarian, gallbladder or colorectal cancer (not recorded which). This table probably holds off-target reads from a library built for another chain. CDR3 in DNA: TGTGCCAGCCCGGAGACAACGAACACCGGGGAGCTGTTTTTT. Protein product: CASPETTNTGELFF.